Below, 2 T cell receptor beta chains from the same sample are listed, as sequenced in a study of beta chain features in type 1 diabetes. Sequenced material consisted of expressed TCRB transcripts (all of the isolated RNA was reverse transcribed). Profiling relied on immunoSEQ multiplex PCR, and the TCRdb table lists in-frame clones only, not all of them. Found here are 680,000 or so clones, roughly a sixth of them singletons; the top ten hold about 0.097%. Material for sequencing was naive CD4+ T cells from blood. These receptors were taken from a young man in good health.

CDR3 region: CASSLGARGNEQFF. The CDR3 coding sequence is TGTGCCAGCAGCTTAGGTGCCCGGGGTAATGAGCAGTTCTTC. The chain combines TRBV5-4 with TRBJ2-1, with a weak D call TRBD2 (5 bases). Germline CDR1 reads SGHNT; CDR2 reads YYREEE (reference sequence). The germline V and J ends were trimmed by 2 bases and 7 bases, with 13 bases remaining between them. The CDR3 has 14 amino acids.

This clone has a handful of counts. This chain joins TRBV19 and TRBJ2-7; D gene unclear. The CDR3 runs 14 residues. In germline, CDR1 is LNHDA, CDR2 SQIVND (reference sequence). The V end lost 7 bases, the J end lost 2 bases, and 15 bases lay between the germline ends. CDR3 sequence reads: CASNPKRSAYEQYF. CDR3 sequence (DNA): TGTGCCAGTAACCCGAAAAGGTCCGCCTACGAGCAGTACTTC.